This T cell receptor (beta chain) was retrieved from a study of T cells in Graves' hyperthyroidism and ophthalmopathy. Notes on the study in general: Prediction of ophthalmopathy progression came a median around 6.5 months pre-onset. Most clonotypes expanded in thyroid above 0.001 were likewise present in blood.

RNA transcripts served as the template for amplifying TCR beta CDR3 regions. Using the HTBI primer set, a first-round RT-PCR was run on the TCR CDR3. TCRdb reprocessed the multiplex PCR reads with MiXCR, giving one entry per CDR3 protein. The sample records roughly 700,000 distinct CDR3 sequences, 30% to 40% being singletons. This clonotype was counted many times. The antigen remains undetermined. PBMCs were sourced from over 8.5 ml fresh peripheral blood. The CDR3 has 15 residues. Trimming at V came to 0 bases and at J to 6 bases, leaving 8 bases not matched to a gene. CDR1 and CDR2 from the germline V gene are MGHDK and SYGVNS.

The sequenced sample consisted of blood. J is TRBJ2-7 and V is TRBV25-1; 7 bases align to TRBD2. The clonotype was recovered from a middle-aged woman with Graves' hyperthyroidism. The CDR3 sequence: CASSEYIGTMGEQYF. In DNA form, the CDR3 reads TGTGCCAGCAGTGAATATATCGGGACTATGGGCGAGCAGTACTTC.